A selection of T cell receptor beta chains follows, all from one sample in a study of blood T cell repertoires in COVID-19. Libraries were prepared by immunoSEQ multiplex PCR; TCRdb keeps only in-frame clonotypes and omits some of them. The sample lists some 150,000 clones; around 83% were seen once. The source material was peripheral blood. The receptor source for this set is an older woman with acute or convalescent COVID-19. Both conserved end residues are part of each CDR3. D genes are given only for firm matches. Rows may omit the clone size; those that give it use once, few, many or a size class.

j_call,v_call,d_call,clone_size,cdr3_aa,cdr3_nt
TRBJ2-1,TRBV5-4,.,.,CASSLEYRANEQFF,TGTGCCAGCAGCTTGGAGTACAGGGCCAATGAGCAGTTCTTC
TRBJ2-1,TRBV27,.,.,CASSLRGYDEQFF,TGTGCCAGCAGTTTACGCGGCTACGATGAGCAGTTCTTC
TRBJ2-5,TRBV28,TRBD1,.,CASSHRTGQETQYF,TGTGCCAGCAGCCATCGGACAGGCCAAGAGACCCAGTACTTC
TRBJ2-3,TRBV9,.,.,CASSVRVGRDGTDTQYF,TGTGCCAGCAGCGTACGGGTCGGCAGGGATGGAACAGATACGCAGTATTTT
TRBJ1-4,TRBV12-3/TRBV12-4,.,.,CASRTRPGEKLFF,TGTGCCAGCCGGACACGGCCTGGAGAAAAACTGTTTTTT
TRBJ2-1,TRBV24-1,TRBD2,.,CATSDLGLAGGIEQFF,TGTGCCACCAGTGATTTAGGGCTAGCGGGGGGTATTGAGCAGTTCTTC
TRBJ2-7,TRBV19,TRBD1,once,CASSKTGTGRGVSYEQYF,TGTGCCAGTAGTAAGACCGGGACAGGGCGCGGGGTCTCCTACGAGCAGTACTTC
TRBJ2-3,TRBV28,TRBD2,.,CASSDLRRGGTQYF,TGTGCCAGCAGCGACCTGAGGCGGGGGGGTACGCAGTATTTT
TRBJ1-2,TRBV29-1,.,.,CSVEDRDFRDHTLANYGYTF,TGCAGCGTTGAAGATCGAGATTTCCGGGATCATACCTTAGCTAACTATGGCTACACCTTC
TRBJ1-4,TRBV30,.,.,CAWGARLGEKLFF,TGTGCCTGGGGGGCCAGGCTGGGTGAAAAACTGTTTTTT
TRBJ1-3,TRBV9,.,.,CASTPTGSENTIYF,TGTGCCAGCACCCCAACAGGGAGCGAAAACACCATATATTTT
TRBJ2-3,TRBV4-1,TRBD2,.,CASSQDWGGAGAASTDTQYF,TGCGCCAGCAGCCAAGATTGGGGGGGAGCGGGGGCGGCTAGCACAGATACGCAGTATTTT